This section outlines one TCR beta chain sequence together with its context. Its antigen is unidentified. The source of the sample is a study of T cell responses to AZD1222 COVID-19 vaccine. Study results and caveats: Compared with day 0, the breadth and depth of the Spike-specific TCR repertoire rose significantly after two doses of AZD1222. Only six or seven AZD1222 recipients were seropositive at baseline. The donor cohort was predominantly white British with a female majority, and clonal diversity may have been underestimated. Reportedly, nearly half the spike-specific TCRs target unmutated variant regions.

TCRdb keeps only in-frame clones here, not all; method: immunoSEQ multiplex PCR. This repertoire shows more than 95,000 clones, around 87% found once; its top ten account for about 10%. Germline V gene sequence: CDR1 KGHSY, CDR2 FQNENV. V lost 3 bases and J 4 bases, leaving 7 bases between the germline ends. The CDR3 sequence is 13 residues long. The sequence was obtained from an adult in good health. The sequences come from peripheral blood, collected on day 0 of AZD1222 vaccination. The V and J genes are TRBV16 and TRBJ1-5; possible D gene TRBD1, 6 bases. The CDR3 loop reads CASSQGANQPQHF. In DNA, the CDR3 is TGTGCCAGCAGCCAGGGGGCGAATCAGCCCCAGCATTTT. Drawing the rest from reference TRBV16 and TRBJ1-5, the complete variable domain is GEEVAQTPKHLVRGEGQKAKLYCAPIKGHSYVFWYQQVLKNEFKFLISFQNENVFDETGMPKERFSAKCLPNSPCSLEIQATKLEDSAVYFCASSQGANQPQHFGDGTRLSIL.